Sequencing of this TCR beta chain was carried out in a study of T cells after yellow fever vaccination. About the research overall: Each low-cell-number fraction was prepared by means of SMART-Seq v4 Ultra Low Input.

V lost 1 base to trimming and J lost 6 bases, with 24 bases between them. CDR3 length: 18 residues. The germline CDR1 and CDR2 sequences are SGHRS and YFSETQ. TCRdb reprocessed the 5' RACE reads with MiXCR, giving one entry per CDR3 protein. Altogether approximately 250,000 distinct CDR3 sequences are present, about 5.2% being singletons, with the ten largest covering 3% to 4%. The specimen was CD4+ T cells sorted from PBMCs, collected on the day of the yellow fever booster vaccination. The genes are TRBV5-1 and TRBJ2-3, with D possibly matching TRBD2 (6 bases). The receptor comes from a man between 18 and 29 years old who received the YFV17D yellow fever vaccine. The CDR3 reads CASSLLKGGGFPTDTQYF. CDR3 DNA sequence: TGCGCCAGCAGCTTGCTTAAGGGAGGAGGATTTCCGACCGATACGCAGTATTTT.